These 26 T cell receptor beta chains share one sample of origin, sequenced in a study of T cell repertoires in cytomegalovirus infection. MiXCR was run by TCRdb on the reads, yielding one entry per CDR3 protein. Counted here are approximately 500,000 distinct CDR3 sequences, 10% to 12% occurring once; the ten biggest clones make up roughly a tenth. The sequenced material came from PBMCs. The receptors were sampled from a human donor in good health (CMV status not recorded). Some clones in this sample may be carry-over from other donors' samples.

This clonotype was seen more than once but under ten times. CDR3 region: CASSEGIRTGGYTF. The CDR3, as DNA: TGTGCCAGCAGTGAAGGAATAAGGACGGGAGGCTACACCTTC. The V and J genes are TRBV2 and TRBJ1-2; D gene ambiguous. Germline V gene sequence: CDR1 SNHLY, CDR2 FYNNEI. The CDR3 loop spans 14 amino acids. Trimming took off 1 base at V and 8 bases at J, with 14 bases between the two ends. The full variable domain, completed using reference TRBV2 and TRBJ1-2, is EPEVTQTPSHQVTQMGQEVILRCVPISNHLYFYWYRQILGQKVEFLVSFYNNEISEKSEIFDDQFSVERPDGSNFTLKIRSTKLEDSAMYFCASSEGIRTGGYTFGSGTRLTVV.

This clonotype was found many times. An end of the junction differs from the germline gene, which may be a read error. The chain has TRBV2 and TRBJ2-2; D is possibly TRBD2 (6 bases). This CDR3 region has 15 residues. Germline V lookup: CDR1 SNHLY, CDR2 FYNNEI. CDR3 DNA sequence: TGTGCCAGCAGTGAACTATCGGGGGTTCCCGGAGAGCTGTTTTTT. It is translated as CASSELSGVPGELFF. The full variable domain, its missing parts supplied by reference TRBV2 and TRBJ2-2, is EPEVTQTPSHQVTQMGQEVILRCVPISNHLYFYWYRQILGQKVEFLVSFYNNEISEKSEIFDDQFSVERPDGSNFTLKIRSTKLEDSAMYFCASSELSGVPGELFFGEGSRLTVL.

This clonotype was seen repeatedly, ten times or more. The CDR3 nucleotides read TGTGCCACCTCAACCACAGGCTCTCATAGGAACACCGGGGAGCTGTTTTTT. This codes for CATSTTGSHRNTGELFF. The V gene is TRBV10-3, the J gene TRBJ2-2; tentative D call: TRBD1 (5 bases). The CDR3 runs to 17 residues. Trimming pared 10 bases from V and 1 base from J, leaving 22 bases between. CDR1 is ENHRY and CDR2 is SYGVKD in the germline V gene.

The V and J genes are TRBV10-3 and TRBJ2-2; D gene ambiguous. The germline gives CDR1 ENHRY, CDR2 SYGVKD. Trimming stripped 4 bases from V and 0 bases from J, with 6 bases between. There are 14 residues in the CDR3. CDR3 region: CAISGASNTGELFF. The CDR3 bases are TGTGCCATCAGTGGAGCGTCGAACACCGGGGAGCTGTTTTTT.

This clonotype was counted a few times. The chain employs TRBV20-1 and TRBJ2-1, with 9 bases lining up with TRBD1. CDR1 is DFQATT and CDR2 is SNEGSKA in the germline V gene (reference sequence). The CDR3 length is 14 residues. Trimming took 5 bases from V and 8 from J; bases not matched to a gene: 10. The CDR3 sequence is CSACRDREVDEQFF. As DNA, the CDR3 is TGCAGTGCTTGCCGGGACAGGGAGGTCGATGAGCAGTTCTTC.

The V and J genes are TRBV19 and TRBJ2-3; 10 bases map to TRBD2. V shed 10 bases, J shed 6 bases, and the junction held 10 bases outside the gene matches. Germline CDR1 reads LNHDA; CDR2 reads SQIVND (reference sequence). The CDR3 has 14 amino acids. CDR3 nucleotides: TGTGCCACCTCAAAGCGGGAGGGGACGGATACGCAGTATTTT. Protein: CATSKREGTDTQYF.

This chain links TRBV20-1 with TRBJ2-2; 11 nucleotides align to TRBD2. V shed 6 bases and J 6 bases; nucleotides not matched to a gene: 15. CDR3 length: 17 residues. Germline CDR1 is DFQATT and CDR2 is SNEGSKA (reference sequence). For the CDR3, the DNA is TGCAGTGCCTCCGGGACTAGCGGTCCACAGAGGGCCGGGGAGCTGTTTTTT. The encoded protein is CSASGTSGPQRAGELFF.

This clonotype was seen ten or more times. V and J are TRBV7-3 and TRBJ2-1; 8 nucleotides line up with TRBD2. V lost 7 bases, J lost 3 bases, and 5 bases stayed unmatched. There are 14 residues in the CDR3. The V gene's germline CDR1 is SGHTA and CDR2 FQGTGA. The CDR3 sequence is CASTIAGNYNEQFF. The CDR3 coding sequence is TGTGCCAGCACCATAGCGGGGAACTACAATGAGCAGTTCTTC.

Comments on this clonotype: A much larger clone is a single base away; this may be a read error. The chain couples TRBV6-1 to TRBJ1-3; 9 bases are a match to TRBD1. Germline CDR1 MNHNS, CDR2 SASEGT. The CDR3 totals 16 residues. V shed 4 bases, J shed 1 base, and the junction held 5 bases outside the gene matches. The CDR3 DNA reads TGTGCCAGCAGTGGAGGGGACAGGGCATCTGGAAACACCATATATTTT. Amino acids: CASSGGDRASGNTIYF.

This clonotype was counted between two and nine times. V gene TRBV20-1 combines with J gene TRBJ2-7; a possible D gene is TRBD1 (5 bases). CDR3 length equals 14 residues. V was trimmed by 0 bases and J by 3 bases, leaving 12 bases between them. The germline V gene has CDR1 DFQATT and CDR2 SNEGSKA (reference sequence). The CDR3, as DNA: TGCAGTGCTAGAGACCCTAGGGGTGGCTACGAGCAGTACTTC. Its translation: CSARDPRGGYEQYF.

This clonotype was seen many times. This chain uses TRBV7-9 with TRBJ1-5; perhaps TRBD1 as D (5 bases). Per germline, CDR1 SEHNR and CDR2 FQNEAQ (reference sequence). V was clipped by 1 base and J by 0 bases, with 7 bases between them. The CDR3 is 15 residues long. The CDR3 reads CASSLEQDSNQPQHF. In nucleotides, the CDR3 is TGTGCCAGCAGCTTAGAACAGGATAGCAATCAGCCCCAGCATTTT.

This clonotype was found many times. This chain uses TRBV7-2 with TRBJ2-4, with 7 bases matching TRBD2. The length of the CDR3 is 16 residues. After removal of 5 bases from V and 3 bases from J, the junction contained 10 bases not matched to a gene. Germline V gene lookup returns CDR1 SGHTA and CDR2 FQGNSA. CDR3 residues: CASSAFAAGNKNIQYF. DNA for the CDR3: TGTGCCAGCAGCGCCTTTGCAGCGGGGAACAAAAACATTCAGTACTTC.

The chain recombines TRBV12-3 or TRBV12-4 with TRBJ1-1; no firm D call. This CDR3 comprises 12 residues. V was trimmed by 0 bases and J by 6 bases, leaving 5 bases between them. CDR3: CASSLARSEAFF. The CDR3 region has the DNA TGTGCCAGCAGTTTAGCGCGATCTGAAGCTTTCTTT.

This clonotype was detected only a few times. The J gene is TRBJ2-1, the V gene TRBV5-6; either TRBD1 or TRBD2 may supply D (6 bases each). The CDR3 runs to 14 residues. In germline, CDR1 is SGHDT, CDR2 YYEEEE. Between the trimmed V and J ends, which lost 4 bases and 9 bases, there was a span of 17 bases. The CDR3 spells CASSPVGAGGEQFF. CDR3 DNA sequence: TGTGCCAGCAGCCCTGTGGGGGCCGGGGGTGAGCAGTTCTTC.

This chain connects TRBV5-5 to TRBJ2-7, with TRBD2 identical over 9 bases. The CDR3 is 16 amino acids. After removal of 4 bases from V and 4 bases from J, the junction contained 12 bases not matched to a gene. The germline V gene has CDR1 SGHKS and CDR2 YYEKEE (reference sequence). The CDR3 DNA reads TGTGCCAGCAGCAGCCGAGCGGGAGGTCTACCTTACGAGCAGTACTTC. It yields the protein CASSSRAGGLPYEQYF.

There are many counts of this clonotype. CDR3 loop: CASRPTGRIEKLFF. The CDR3 DNA follows: TGCGCCAGCAGGCCGACAGGAAGAATTGAAAAACTGTTTTTT. V and J are TRBV4-1 and TRBJ1-4, with D tentatively TRBD1 (6 bases). The CDR3 has 14 amino acids. V was shortened by 6 bases and J by 7 bases, with 15 bases between the two germline ends. Germline lookup yields CDR1 MGHRA and CDR2 YSYEKL.

This clonotype was seen a handful of times. The V call is TRBV9, the J call TRBJ2-1; D call uncertain. This CDR3 has 16 residues. V shed 0 bases and J shed 2 bases, with 12 bases lying between them. In germline, CDR1 is SGDLS, CDR2 YYNGEE. CDR3 region: CASSVVYRATYNEQFF. The CDR3, as DNA: TGTGCCAGCAGCGTAGTTTATCGGGCGACCTACAATGAGCAGTTCTTC.

The rearrangement uses TRBV20-1 and TRBJ2-1; 10 bases match TRBD2. The germline V gene encodes CDR1 DFQATT and CDR2 SNEGSKA (reference sequence). CDR3 size: 17 residues. Trimming took 1 base from V and 8 from J; bases not matched to a gene: 14. This CDR3 reads CSARVGLLAGGPDEQFF. The CDR3 DNA reads as TGCAGTGCTAGAGTGGGGCTTTTAGCGGGAGGTCCGGATGAGCAGTTCTTC.

The V call is TRBV9, the J call TRBJ1-5, with TRBD1 matching 8 bases. Trimming at V came to 3 bases and at J to 7 bases, leaving 9 bases not matched to a gene. Per germline, CDR1 SGDLS and CDR2 YYNGEE. The CDR3 has 15 residues. In DNA, the CDR3 is TGTGCCAGCAGCGCTACAGGGGGAATGGGGCAGCCCCAGCATTTT. Amino acids: CASSATGGMGQPQHF.

This clonotype has at least ten counts. J is TRBJ2-1 and V is TRBV14, with 9 bases matching TRBD2. The CDR3 loop spans 15 amino acids. Germline CDR1 SGHDN, CDR2 FVKESK. V lost 5 bases and J lost 7; bases outside the gene matches: 9. The CDR3 protein is CASSELAGVENEQFF. The CDR3 nucleotides are TGTGCCAGCAGCGAGTTAGCGGGAGTCGAGAATGAGCAGTTCTTC.

This clonotype was seen ten or more times. The chain combines TRBV7-8 with TRBJ1-5; no reliable D call. CDR1 SGHVS and CDR2 FQNEAQ come from the germline V gene. The ends were cut back, 1 base at V and 5 bases at J, with 24 bases in the middle. CDR3 length: 19 residues. The CDR3 DNA sequence: TGTGCCAGCAGCTTAGATTCAGACACGGAGAACAGAGCTCATCAGCCCCAGCATTTT. It is translated as CASSLDSDTENRAHQPQHF.

This clonotype was picked up many times. Here the CDR3 reads CASSLWDRFSQDTIYF. Here the CDR3 DNA reads TGTGCCAGCAGCCTCTGGGACAGGTTCAGCCAGGACACCATATATTTT. The chain has TRBV7-2 and TRBJ1-3; 8 nucleotides agree with TRBD1. The length of the CDR3 is 16 residues. Losses at the gene ends were 5 bases for V and 8 bases for J; bases not matched to a gene: 14. Germline V gene data show CDR1 as SGHTA and CDR2 as FQGNSA.

This clonotype was seen at least ten times. The V call is TRBV7-3, the J call TRBJ2-2, with D possibly TRBD1 on 6 matching bases. Germline V gene lookup returns CDR1 SGHTA and CDR2 FQGTGA. The V and J ends lost 3 bases and 3 bases respectively, with 8 bases between them. The CDR3 spans 14 residues. CDR3 nucleotides: TGTGCCAGCAGCTTTCACAGGGACACCGGGGAGCTGTTTTTT. Protein: CASSFHRDTGELFF.

This clonotype was seen only a few times. This chain joins TRBV6-5 and TRBJ2-7; D assignment may be TRBD1 or TRBD2 (7 bases each). Germline V lookup: CDR1 MNHEY, CDR2 SVGAGI. The CDR3 has 15 residues. V lost 5 bases and J lost 0, with 14 bases in between. The CDR3 here is CASSPQGGVSYEQYF. CDR3 coding DNA: TGTGCCAGCAGTCCCCAGGGGGGGGTCTCCTACGAGCAGTACTTC.

This clonotype has ten or more counts. V and J are TRBV12-3 or TRBV12-4 and TRBJ2-7; D possibly corresponds to TRBD2 (6 bases). The CDR3 is 15 amino acids. V lost 5 bases, J lost 2 bases, and 16 bases lay in between. As DNA, the CDR3 is TGTGCCAGCAGTCCCGGGGTAGCGGCTACCTACGAGCAGTACTTC. Protein: CASSPGVAATYEQYF.

This clonotype was picked up many times. The chain is built from TRBV29-1 and TRBJ2-1, with D unclear. Germline assignment: CDR1 SQVTM and CDR2 ANQGSEA. The CDR3 runs 14 residues. Trimming removed 6 bases at V and 1 base at J, with 13 bases between. In nucleotides, the CDR3 is TGCAGCGTCGCAGGAAGGCGTTCCTACAATGAGCAGTTCTTC. The encoded protein is CSVAGRRSYNEQFF.